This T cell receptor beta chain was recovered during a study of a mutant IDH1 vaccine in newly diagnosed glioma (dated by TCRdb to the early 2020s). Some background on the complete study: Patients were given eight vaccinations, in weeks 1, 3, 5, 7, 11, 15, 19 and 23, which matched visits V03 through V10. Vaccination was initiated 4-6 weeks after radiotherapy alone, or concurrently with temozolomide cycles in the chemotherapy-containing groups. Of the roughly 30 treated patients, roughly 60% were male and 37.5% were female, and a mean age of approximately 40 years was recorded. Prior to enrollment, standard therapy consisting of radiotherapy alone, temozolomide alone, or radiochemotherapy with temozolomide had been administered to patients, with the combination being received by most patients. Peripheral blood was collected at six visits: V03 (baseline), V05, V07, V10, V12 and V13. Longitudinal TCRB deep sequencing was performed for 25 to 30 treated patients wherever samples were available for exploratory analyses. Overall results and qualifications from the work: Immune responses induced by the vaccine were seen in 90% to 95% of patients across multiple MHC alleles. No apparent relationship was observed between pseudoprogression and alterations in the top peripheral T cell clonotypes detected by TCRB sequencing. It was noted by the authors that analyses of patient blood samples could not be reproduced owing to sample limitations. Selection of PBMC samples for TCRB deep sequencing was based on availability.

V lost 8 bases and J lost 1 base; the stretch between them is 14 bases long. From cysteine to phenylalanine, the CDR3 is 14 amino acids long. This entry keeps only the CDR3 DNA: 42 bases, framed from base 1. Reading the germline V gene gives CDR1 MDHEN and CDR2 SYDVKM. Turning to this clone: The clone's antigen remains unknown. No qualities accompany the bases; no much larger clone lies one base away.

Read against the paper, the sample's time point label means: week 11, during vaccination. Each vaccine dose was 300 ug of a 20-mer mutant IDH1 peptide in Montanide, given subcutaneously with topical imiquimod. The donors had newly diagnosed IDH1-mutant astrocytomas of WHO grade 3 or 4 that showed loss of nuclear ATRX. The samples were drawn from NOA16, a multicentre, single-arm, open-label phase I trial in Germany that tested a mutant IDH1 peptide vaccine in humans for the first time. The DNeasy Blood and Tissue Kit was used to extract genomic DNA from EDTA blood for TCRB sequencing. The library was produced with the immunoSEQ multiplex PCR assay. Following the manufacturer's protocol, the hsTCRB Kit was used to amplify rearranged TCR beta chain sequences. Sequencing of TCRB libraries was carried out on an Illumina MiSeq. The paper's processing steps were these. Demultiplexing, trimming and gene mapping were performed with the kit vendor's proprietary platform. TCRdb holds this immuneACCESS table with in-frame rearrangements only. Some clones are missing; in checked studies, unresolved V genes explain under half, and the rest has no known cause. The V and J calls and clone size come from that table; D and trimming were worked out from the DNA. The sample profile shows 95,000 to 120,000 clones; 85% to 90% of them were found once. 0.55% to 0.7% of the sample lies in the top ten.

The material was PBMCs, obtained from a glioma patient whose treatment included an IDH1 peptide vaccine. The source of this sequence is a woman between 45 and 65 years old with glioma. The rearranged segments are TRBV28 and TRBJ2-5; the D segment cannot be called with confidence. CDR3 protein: CASAAVGGQETQYF. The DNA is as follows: TGTGCCAGCGCTGCAGTCGGCGGCCAAGAGACCCAGTACTTC.